The present T cell receptor (beta chain) was sequenced within a study of cytomegalovirus exposure and HLA in healthy donors. Overall study results and limits: Most sequenced TCRs were rare (though some public TCRs occurred in many donors). A previous analysis found most TCR beta V segments productive roughly 87% or roughly 30% of the time. Researchers reported in a later analysis that common viral pathogens appeared linked to several top clusters. Across donors, presence/absence analyses took sequencing depth to be roughly uniform.

Concerning this clone: Its antigen is unidentified.

V gave up 6 bases and J gave up 2 bases, with 15 bases separating them. This CDR3 is 15 amino acids long. CDR1 SGHRS and CDR2 YFSETQ come from the germline V gene. PCR employed 60 Vbeta and 13 Jbeta primers. Assay used: immunoSEQ multiplex PCR; TCRdb lists only in-frame clones, some missing. The sample consists of 180,000 or so clones, around three quarters of them appearing once. J is TRBJ2-1 and V is TRBV5-1, with a tentative D call TRBD1 (6 bases). Material for sequencing was PBMCs. This receptor was taken from a woman aged 45-59 years in good health and CMV-seronegative. CDR3 in DNA: TGCGCCAGCACGCCGGACAGTCCCGCCTACAATGAGCAGTTCTTC. As protein: CASTPDSPAYNEQFF.